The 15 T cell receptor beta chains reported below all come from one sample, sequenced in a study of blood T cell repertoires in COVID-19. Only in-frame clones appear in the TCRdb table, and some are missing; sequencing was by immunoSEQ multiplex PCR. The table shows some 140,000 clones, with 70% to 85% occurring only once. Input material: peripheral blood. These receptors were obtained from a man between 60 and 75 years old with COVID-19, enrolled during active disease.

CDR3 nucleotide sequence: TGTGCCAGCAGCCAAGATAGAGGGAAAGGCAATCAGCCCCAGCATTTT. Protein: CASSQDRGKGNQPQHF. The chain carries TRBV3-1 (or the pseudogene TRBV3-2) and TRBJ1-5, with D hard to call. Germline V CDR1 and CDR2: LGHDT, YNNKEL (reference sequence). This CDR3 has 16 residues. With 0 bases removed from V and 2 bases from J, the gap between germline ends came to 11 bases.

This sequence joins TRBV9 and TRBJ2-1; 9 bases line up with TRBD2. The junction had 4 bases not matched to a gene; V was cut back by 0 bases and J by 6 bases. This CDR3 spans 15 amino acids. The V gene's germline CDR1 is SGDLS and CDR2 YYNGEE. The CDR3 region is CASSVVLAGLNEQFF. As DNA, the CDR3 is TGTGCCAGCAGCGTAGTGCTAGCGGGACTCAATGAGCAGTTCTTC.

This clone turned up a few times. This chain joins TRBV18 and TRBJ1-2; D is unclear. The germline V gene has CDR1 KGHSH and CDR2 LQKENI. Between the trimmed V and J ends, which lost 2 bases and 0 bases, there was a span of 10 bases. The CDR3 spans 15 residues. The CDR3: CASSPATATNYGYTF. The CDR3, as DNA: TGTGCCAGCTCACCAGCAACAGCAACTAACTATGGCTACACCTTC.

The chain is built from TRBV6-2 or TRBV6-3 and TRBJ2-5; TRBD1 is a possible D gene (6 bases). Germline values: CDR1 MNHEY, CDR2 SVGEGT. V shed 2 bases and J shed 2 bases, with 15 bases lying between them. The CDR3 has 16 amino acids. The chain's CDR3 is CASSYPGGRVQETQYF. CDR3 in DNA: TGTGCCAGCAGTTACCCTGGGGGCAGGGTGCAAGAGACCCAGTACTTC.

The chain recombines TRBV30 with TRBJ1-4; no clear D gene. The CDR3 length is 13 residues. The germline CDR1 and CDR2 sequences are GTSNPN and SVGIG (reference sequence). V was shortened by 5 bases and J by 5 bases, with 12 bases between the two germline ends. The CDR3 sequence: CAWGRVLNEKLFF. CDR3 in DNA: TGTGCCTGGGGCCGGGTCCTCAATGAAAAACTGTTTTTT.

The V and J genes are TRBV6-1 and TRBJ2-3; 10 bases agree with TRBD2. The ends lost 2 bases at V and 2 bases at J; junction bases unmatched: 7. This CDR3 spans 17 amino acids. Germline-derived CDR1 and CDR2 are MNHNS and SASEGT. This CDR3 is CASSEYRTSGNTDTQYF. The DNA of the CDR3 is TGTGCCAGCAGTGAATATAGGACTAGCGGCAACACAGATACGCAGTATTTT.

The CDR3 loop reads CASSSGGTLSGANVLTF. CDR3 sequence (DNA): TGTGCCAGCAGCTCGGGGGGTACTCTCTCTGGGGCCAACGTCCTGACTTTC. The chain has TRBV5-8 and TRBJ2-6, with 7 nucleotides matching TRBD2. Germline trimming cut 3 bases from V and 0 bases from J; bases unmatched to any gene: 6. The V gene's germline CDR1 is SGHTS and CDR2 YDEGEE. There are 17 residues in the CDR3.

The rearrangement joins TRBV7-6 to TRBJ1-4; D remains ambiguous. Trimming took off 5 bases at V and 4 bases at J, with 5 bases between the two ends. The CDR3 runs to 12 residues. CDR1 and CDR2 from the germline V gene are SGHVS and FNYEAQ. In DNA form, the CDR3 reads TGTGCCAGCAGCCCCATTAATGAAAAACTGTTTTTT. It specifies CASSPINEKLFF. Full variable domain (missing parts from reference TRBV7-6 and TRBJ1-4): GAGVSQSPRYKVTKRGQDVALRCDPISGHVSLYWYRQALGQGPEFLTYFNYEAQQDKSGLPNDRFSAERPEGSISTLTIQRTEQRDSAMYRCASSPINEKLFFGSGTQLSVL.

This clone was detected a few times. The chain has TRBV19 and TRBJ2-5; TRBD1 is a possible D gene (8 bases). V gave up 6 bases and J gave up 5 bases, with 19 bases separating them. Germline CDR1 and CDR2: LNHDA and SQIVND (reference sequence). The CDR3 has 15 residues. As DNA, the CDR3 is TGTGCCAGTAGCAGTAAACAGGGGGGGTGGGAGACCCAGTACTTC. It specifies CASSSKQGGWETQYF.

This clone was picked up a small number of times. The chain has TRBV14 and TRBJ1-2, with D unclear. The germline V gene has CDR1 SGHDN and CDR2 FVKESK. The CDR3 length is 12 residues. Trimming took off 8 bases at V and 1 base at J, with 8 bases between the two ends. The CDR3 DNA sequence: TGTGCCAGCTCACAGAGTAACTATGGCTACACCTTC. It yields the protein CASSQSNYGYTF.

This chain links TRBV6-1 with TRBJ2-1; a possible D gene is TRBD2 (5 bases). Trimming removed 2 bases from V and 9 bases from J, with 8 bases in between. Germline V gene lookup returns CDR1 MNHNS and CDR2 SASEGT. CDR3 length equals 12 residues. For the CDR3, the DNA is TGTGCCAGCAGTGAAACGGGGAGTGAGCAGTTCTTC. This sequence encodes CASSETGSEQFF.

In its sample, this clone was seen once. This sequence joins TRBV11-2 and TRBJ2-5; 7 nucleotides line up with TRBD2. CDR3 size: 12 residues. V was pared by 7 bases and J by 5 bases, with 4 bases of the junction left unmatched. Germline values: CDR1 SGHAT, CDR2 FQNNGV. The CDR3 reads CASTPGGETQYF. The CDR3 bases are TGTGCCAGCACCCCCGGGGGGGAGACCCAGTACTTC.

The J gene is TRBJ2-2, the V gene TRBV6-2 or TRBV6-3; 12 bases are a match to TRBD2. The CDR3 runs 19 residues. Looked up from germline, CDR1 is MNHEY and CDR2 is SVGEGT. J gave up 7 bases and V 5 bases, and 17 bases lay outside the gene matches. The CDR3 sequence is CASSRRPSGRALGSGELFF. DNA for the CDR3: TGTGCCAGCAGTAGGCGACCTAGCGGGAGGGCCCTCGGGAGCGGGGAGCTGTTTTTT.

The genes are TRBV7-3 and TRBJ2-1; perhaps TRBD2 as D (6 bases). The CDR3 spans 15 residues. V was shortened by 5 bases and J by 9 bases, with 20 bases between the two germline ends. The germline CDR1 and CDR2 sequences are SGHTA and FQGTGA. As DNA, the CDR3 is TGTGCCAGCAGCCAAGCTCTAGCGAGGGAAAGTGAGCAGTTCTTC. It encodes CASSQALARESEQFF.

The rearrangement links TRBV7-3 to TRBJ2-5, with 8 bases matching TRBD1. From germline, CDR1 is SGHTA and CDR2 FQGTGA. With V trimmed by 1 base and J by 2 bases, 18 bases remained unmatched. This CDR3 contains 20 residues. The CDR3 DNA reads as TGTGCCAGCAGCTTAATAGGCAGGGGGCGCCCCGGCGGGTCACAAGAGACCCAGTACTTC. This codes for CASSLIGRGRPGGSQETQYF.